The 21 T cell receptor beta chains reported below all come from one sample, sequenced in a study. TCRdb used MiXCR to reprocess the RT-PCR reads, holding one entry per CDR3 protein. The repertoire holds hundreds of thousands of distinct CDR3 sequences, 11% to 15% seen once, with 3.6% in the top ten. The sequenced material came from memory CD4+ T cells from blood. These receptors all stem from a female donor in good health, serving as a healthy control.

The chain links TRBV20-1 to TRBJ1-1; D call uncertain. Looked up from germline, CDR1 is DFQATT and CDR2 is SNEGSKA (reference sequence). The V gene lost 5 bases and the J gene lost 4 bases, with 8 bases spanning the gap. This CDR3 region has 11 residues. The CDR3 coding sequence is TGCAGTGCTCCGAGTAGCACTGAAGCTTTCTTT. This translates into CSAPSSTEAFF.

The chain joins TRBV3-1 to TRBJ2-1; 7 nucleotides agree with TRBD1. Unmatched junction bases numbered 3, after V lost 1 base and J lost 0 bases. Per the germline V gene, CDR1 is LGHDT and CDR2 is YNNKEL (reference sequence). The CDR3 length is 16 residues. CDR3: CASSQAGQFSYNEQFF. Written as DNA, the CDR3 is TGTGCCAGCAGCCAAGCGGGACAGTTCTCCTACAATGAGCAGTTCTTC.

The CDR3 reads CASSKGRGINYGYTF. The CDR3 bases are TGTGCCAGCAGCAAAGGTCGGGGGATAAACTATGGCTACACCTTC. The V call is TRBV21-1, the J call TRBJ1-2; TRBD1, the D gene given by the table, was not confirmed from the DNA. TRBV21-1 is classified as a pseudogene. The CDR3 consists of 15 residues.

This clonotype was recorded at least ten times. The chain has TRBV7-6 and TRBJ2-7; D not resolved. V lost 5 bases and J 3 bases, leaving 8 bases between the germline ends. The CDR3 extends over 12 amino acids. Germline CDR1 is SGHVS and CDR2 is FNYEAQ. CDR3 DNA sequence: TGTGCCAGCAGCCCACAATACTACGAGCAGTACTTC. This gives the protein CASSPQYYEQYF.

The chain joins TRBV6-5 to TRBJ1-1, with a possible D match to TRBD1 (5 bases). Germline CDR1 and CDR2: MNHEY and SVGAGI. The CDR3 runs to 13 residues. Trimming took 6 bases from V and 1 from J, leaving 9 bases between them. CDR3 in DNA: TGTGCCAGCAGAAGGGACCCGAACACTGAAGCTTTCTTT. Its protein product is CASRRDPNTEAFF.

This chain connects TRBV3-1 to TRBJ2-1, with 9 bases fitting TRBD1. The CDR3 runs to 14 residues. Per the germline V gene, CDR1 is LGHDT and CDR2 is YNNKEL (reference sequence). J lost 6 bases, V lost 6 bases, and 6 bases had no gene match. The CDR3 region has the DNA TGTGCCAGCAGGGACAGGGGCAATACCAATGAGCAGTTCTTC. It translates to CASRDRGNTNEQFF.

This clonotype appeared many times. The chain links TRBV20-1 to TRBJ2-1; tentatively, D is TRBD2 (5 bases). In germline, CDR1 is DFQATT, CDR2 SNEGSKA (reference sequence). Trimming removed 6 bases at V and 2 bases at J, with 8 bases between. The CDR3 sequence is 12 residues long. CDR3 coding DNA: TGCAGTGCGGGAGTAACCTACAATGAGCAGTTCTTC. Translated, it gives CSAGVTYNEQFF.

This clonotype turned up a few times. The rearrangement joins TRBV12-3 or TRBV12-4 to TRBJ2-3; D possibly matches TRBD1 or TRBD2 (5 bases each). The CDR3 extends over 16 amino acids. V was trimmed by 11 bases and J by 5 bases, leaving 26 bases between them. The CDR3 sequence is CAVGFGGRRLIDTQYF. For the CDR3, the DNA is TGTGCCGTCGGCTTTGGGGGACGGAGGCTCATAGATACGCAGTATTTT.

The table lists this clonotype with a count of one. A much larger clone sits a single nucleotide away, making a read error possible. The chain uses TRBV20-1 and TRBJ2-7, with 11 bases aligning to TRBD2. Germline loops: CDR1 DFQATT, CDR2 SNEGSKA (reference sequence). The CDR3 runs to 15 residues. CDR3 coding DNA: TGCAGTACTAGAGATACTAGCGGGAGTAAGAACGAGCAGTACTTC. It is translated as CSTRDTSGSKNEQYF.

This clonotype was seen ten or more times. The gene calls are TRBV29-1 and TRBJ2-5; 10 bases are a match to TRBD2. The CDR3 is 16 amino acids. J was trimmed by 1 base and V by 3 bases; bases with no gene match: 8. Germline V lookup: CDR1 SQVTM, CDR2 ANQGSEA. The chain's CDR3 is CSVDNLERGGQETQYF. The CDR3 DNA sequence: TGCAGCGTTGATAACCTAGAGCGGGGGGGCCAAGAGACCCAGTACTTC.

This clonotype turned up a few times. The chain recombines TRBV10-3 with TRBJ2-2, with 8 bases identical to TRBD1. From germline, CDR1 is ENHRY and CDR2 SYGVKD. CDR3 length: 15 amino acids. After removal of 7 bases from V and 5 bases from J, the junction contained 9 bases not matched to a gene. The CDR3 DNA sequence: TGTGCCATCAATCCGACAGGGGTTCGGACCGGGGAGCTGTTTTTT. Residues: CAINPTGVRTGELFF.

The rearrangement links TRBV5-6 to TRBJ2-5, with D possibly TRBD2 on 5 matching bases. The CDR3 totals 18 residues. Germline loops: CDR1 SGHDT, CDR2 YYEEEE. Trimming took 1 base from V and 3 from J, leaving 22 bases between them. The CDR3: CASSLFQVLGVPEETQYF. CDR3 in DNA: TGTGCCAGCAGCTTGTTCCAGGTCCTCGGGGTCCCAGAAGAGACCCAGTACTTC.

This clonotype showed up just a few times. The genes are TRBV6-1 and TRBJ2-1; TRBD1 matches 7 bases. Germline CDR1 is MNHNS and CDR2 is SASEGT. Losses at the gene ends were 3 bases for V and 9 bases for J; bases not matched to a gene: 11. This CDR3 region has 15 residues. The CDR3 DNA reads TGTGCCAGCAGTGAGCTGGACAGGAGGTCGAGTGAGCAGTTCTTC. Translating gives CASSELDRRSSEQFF.

Details on this clonotype: A much larger clone sits a single nucleotide away, making a read error possible. The J gene is TRBJ2-1, the V gene TRBV12-3 or TRBV12-4; no firm D call. The V end was cut by 1 base, the J end by 8 bases, with 15 bases between. This CDR3 contains 15 residues. The CDR3 coding sequence is TGTGCCAGCAGTTTAGGCAAACCCGGGCTGGATGAGCAGTTCTTC. It codes for CASSLGKPGLDEQFF.

This chain joins TRBV7-3 and TRBJ2-1, with 8 bases fitting TRBD1. The J segment lost 13 bases and the V segment lost 0 bases, leaving 5 bases of the junction unmatched. Looked up from germline, CDR1 is SGHTA and CDR2 is FQGTGA. CDR3 length: 13 amino acids. The CDR3 DNA reads as TGTGCCAGCAGCTTAACACAGGGGGAAATACAGTTCTTC. Amino acid sequence: CASSLTQGEIQFF.

This clonotype occurred once. The chain couples TRBV20-1 to TRBJ2-7; D not resolved. Germline V CDR1 and CDR2: DFQATT, SNEGSKA (reference sequence). The CDR3 consists of 12 residues. The V and J ends lost 6 bases and 7 bases respectively, with 16 bases between them. In DNA form, the CDR3 reads TGCAGTGCCCGCGGCCCCACGCGGGAGCAGTACTTC. Amino acid sequence: CSARGPTREQYF.

In its sample, this clonotype was seen many times. The J gene is TRBJ1-2, the V gene TRBV7-6; 7 nucleotides match TRBD1. This CDR3 is built from 16 residues. J gave up 2 bases and V 6 bases, and 12 bases lay outside the gene matches. The germline CDR1 and CDR2 sequences are SGHVS and FNYEAQ. In nucleotides, the CDR3 is TGTGCCAGCAGTCTCGGAGGGGGCCGACGGAACTATGGCTACACCTTC. It codes for CASSLGGGRRNYGYTF. Drawing the rest from reference TRBV7-6 and TRBJ1-2, the complete variable domain is GAGVSQSPRYKVTKRGQDVALRCDPISGHVSLYWYRQALGQGPEFLTYFNYEAQQDKSGLPNDRFSAERPEGSISTLTIQRTEQRDSAMYRCASSLGGGRRNYGYTFGSGTRLTVV.

This clonotype has only one observation. This sequence joins TRBV18 and TRBJ2-7, with a weak D call TRBD1 (6 bases). Trimming removed 2 bases from V and 4 bases from J, with 24 bases in between. From germline, CDR1 is KGHSH and CDR2 LQKENI. The CDR3 has 18 residues. The CDR3 nucleotides are TGTGCCAGCTCACCAGATACTGCCAGGGGCCCACGTTTATACGAGCAGTACTTC. It is translated as CASSPDTARGPRLYEQYF.

There are a few counts of this clonotype. Given a much more abundant clone one base away, this may be a read error. The chain combines TRBV5-1 with TRBJ2-7; 10 bases line up with TRBD1. The germline CDR1 and CDR2 sequences are SGHRS and YFSETQ. The CDR3 length is 13 residues. V gave up 4 bases and J gave up 5 bases; unmatched junction bases: 3. This CDR3 reads CASSPGQGHEQYF. The DNA for the CDR3 is TGCGCCAGCAGCCCGGGACAGGGGCACGAGCAGTACTTC.

The sample holds a few counts of this clonotype. This sequence joins TRBV20-1 and TRBJ2-2, with a tentative D call TRBD2 (7 bases). Germline loops: CDR1 DFQATT, CDR2 SNEGSKA (reference sequence). The germline V and J ends were trimmed by 3 bases and 3 bases, with 14 bases remaining between them. This CDR3 spans 15 amino acids. The CDR3 DNA reads TGCAGTGCTAGTGTTGTCGGGGGGCACACCGGGGAGCTGTTTTTT. As protein: CSASVVGGHTGELFF.

The chain links TRBV14 to TRBJ2-7, with 7 bases identical to TRBD1. V was pared by 4 bases and J by 4 bases, with 10 bases of the junction left unmatched. The CDR3 runs to 15 residues. Germline-derived CDR1 and CDR2 are SGHDN and FVKESK. The DNA of the CDR3 is TGTGCCAGCAGCCCTAATCGACAGGGTCCGTACGAGCAGTACTTC. Translated: CASSPNRQGPYEQYF.